This T cell receptor (beta chain) was retrieved from a study of T cells in Graves' hyperthyroidism and ophthalmopathy. Note on this clonotype: The antigen is undetermined.

With 4 bases clipped from V and 7 bases from J, the junction kept 7 bases outside the gene matches. CDR1 and CDR2 from the germline V gene are MGHRA and YSYEKL. CDR3 size: 14 residues. TCR beta CDR3 region amplification was performed from RNA transcripts. A first-round RT-PCR of the TCR CDR3 used the HTBI primer set. TCRdb ran MiXCR on the multiplex PCR reads and lists one entry per CDR3 protein. The top ten hold 50% of the sample, which has some 210,000 distinct CDR3 sequences, more than 15% seen once. Overall study findings and caveats: Most thyroid-expanded clonotypes above 0.001 were also found in blood.

This sequence was found in a man in his fifties or sixties with Graves' hyperthyroidism. Sequencing input: blood. This chain connects TRBV4-1 to TRBJ2-7, with 10 bases fitting TRBD1. This CDR3 reads CASSPRQGALEQYF. In nucleotides, the CDR3 is TGCGCCAGCAGCCCACGACAGGGGGCGCTTGAGCAGTACTTC.